The 25 T cell receptor beta chains listed next were all sequenced from one sample in a study of early T cells in non-severe SARS-CoV-2 infection. TCRdb fed the 5' RACE reads into MiXCR, producing one record per CDR3 protein. This table has about 50,000 distinct CDR3 sequences, approximately 8.5% appearing once. The sequencing sample was made of whole blood. These receptors were obtained from an adult who was a healthcare worker with PCR-confirmed SARS-CoV-2 infection or an uninfected control (not recorded which).

The chain has TRBV4-3 and TRBJ2-7; D perhaps matches TRBD1 (6 bases). V was shortened by 3 bases and J by 7 bases, with 13 bases between the two germline ends. Looked up from germline, CDR1 is LGHNA and CDR2 is YSLEER. This CDR3 spans 13 amino acids. The CDR3 coding sequence is TGCGCCAGCAGCCAGATACAGGGTAGAGAGCAGTACTTC. This gives the protein CASSQIQGREQYF.

This clonotype was seen only a few times. No DNA is shown, since the ends of the CDR3 on it are uncertain; the CDR3 is the one TCRdb lists. The gene calls are TRBV20-1 and TRBJ2-7; the table's D call TRBD2 went unverified against the DNA. Germline CDR1 reads DFQATT; CDR2 reads SNEGSKA (reference sequence). The CDR3 is made up of 21 amino acids, end residues included. This chain's CDR3 is CSASGLAGRERAVLRADAQYF.

This clonotype was picked up a small number of times. A much larger clone is a single base away; this may be a read error. The rearrangement uses TRBV28 and TRBJ1-1, with D unclear. This CDR3 is 16 amino acids long. Trimming took off 1 base at V and 4 bases at J, with 16 bases between the two ends. Germline CDR1 reads MDHEN; CDR2 reads SYDVKM. DNA of the CDR3: TGTGCCAGCAGTTTATCGGCGGGCAAGGTGGGCACTGAAGCTTTCTTT. Amino acid sequence: CASSLSAGKVGTEAFF. Variable domain in full (rest from reference TRBV28 and TRBJ1-1): DVKVTQSSRYLVKRTGEKVFLECVQDMDHENMFWYRQDPGLGLRLIYFSYDVKMKEKGDIPEGYSVSREKKERFSLILESASTNQTSMYLCASSLSAGKVGTEAFFGQGTRLTVV.

The V and J genes are TRBV4-3 and TRBJ2-2; D gene ambiguous. V was shortened by 0 bases and J by 6 bases, with 5 bases between the two germline ends. Germline V CDR1 and CDR2: LGHNA, YSLEER. This CDR3 spans 13 amino acids. CDR3 nucleotides: TGCGCCAGCAGCCAAGATATGGCCGGGGAGCTGTTTTTT. Protein sequence: CASSQDMAGELFF.

This clonotype was detected many times. V usage is TRBV24-1 and J usage is TRBJ1-2; 10 bases agree with TRBD1. Germline V gene data show CDR1 as KGHDR and CDR2 as SFDVKD. V was clipped by 6 bases and J by 0 bases; unmatched bases: 3. The CDR3 runs 15 residues. DNA for the CDR3: TGTGCCACCAGTCCTGGACAGGGGGCTAACTATGGCTACACCTTC. This gives the protein CATSPGQGANYGYTF.

There are many counts of this clonotype. CDR3 nucleotides: TGCAGCGTTGGGACAGGCTCTGGAAACACCATATATTTT. This sequence encodes CSVGTGSGNTIYF. The rearrangement uses TRBV29-1 and TRBJ1-3, with 7 bases fitting TRBD1. Germline V gene data show CDR1 as SQVTM and CDR2 as ANQGSEA. This CDR3 is built from 13 residues. Unmatched junction bases numbered 0, after V lost 4 bases and J lost 0 bases.

This clonotype occurred many times. V is TRBV18 and J is TRBJ2-6; D might be TRBD1 (6 bases). Germline CDR1 KGHSH, CDR2 LQKENI. V was clipped by 0 bases and J by 0 bases, with 9 bases between them. This CDR3 spans 17 amino acids. The CDR3 DNA reads as TGTGCCAGCTCACCACCCCTAGGGGGCTCTGGGGCCAACGTCCTGACTTTC. Translating gives CASSPPLGGSGANVLTF.

This clonotype was recorded a few times. V gene TRBV3-1 combines with J gene TRBJ2-7; TRBD2 aligns across 7 bases. The CDR3 totals 15 residues. V lost 3 bases, J lost 3 bases, and 8 bases stayed unmatched. Germline V CDR1 and CDR2: LGHDT, YNNKEL (reference sequence). The CDR3 protein is CASSQVGGRFYEQYF. The DNA for the CDR3 is TGTGCCAGCAGCCAGGTCGGGGGGAGGTTCTACGAGCAGTACTTC.

This clonotype appeared many times. V gene TRBV24-1 combines with J gene TRBJ2-5; 8 nucleotides align to TRBD1. The germline CDR1 and CDR2 sequences are KGHDR and SFDVKD. The CDR3 consists of 17 residues. V trimming: 3 bases; J trimming: 2 bases; junction bases outside the gene matches: 10. CDR3 DNA: TGTGCCACCAGTGATCACGACAGGGGCGTACTACAAGAGACCCAGTACTTC. It encodes CATSDHDRGVLQETQYF.

This clonotype was observed many times. The chain joins TRBV7-2 to TRBJ2-3; D may be TRBD2 (6 bases). The germline CDR1 and CDR2 sequences are SGHTA and FQGNSA. There are 16 residues in the CDR3. Trimming shortened V by 2 bases and J by 3 bases, and 15 bases separated the two germline ends. The CDR3 sequence: CASSLLSAGRTDTQYF. DNA for the CDR3: TGTGCCAGCAGCTTACTCTCGGCGGGGAGAACAGATACGCAGTATTTT.

CDR3 coding DNA: TGCAGCGTTGGACAGGGGGGAACAGATACGCAGTATTTT. This encodes CSVGQGGTDTQYF. The chain links TRBV29-1 to TRBJ2-3, with 9 bases matching TRBD1. The CDR3 loop spans 13 amino acids. J was trimmed by 3 bases and V by 4 bases; bases with no gene match: 2. Germline V gene lookup returns CDR1 SQVTM and CDR2 ANQGSEA.

The genes are TRBV7-2 and TRBJ1-2; D unresolved. Germline V gives CDR1 SGHTA, CDR2 FQGNSA. The CDR3 is made up of 13 amino acids. V lost 1 base, J lost 0 bases, and 3 bases lay in between. The CDR3 loop reads CASSLGTNYGYTF. The CDR3 coding sequence is TGTGCCAGCAGCTTAGGTACTAACTATGGCTACACCTTC.

This clonotype came up many times. The V gene is TRBV7-2, the J gene TRBJ2-1; TRBD2 might be the D (6 bases). Germline CDR1 SGHTA, CDR2 FQGNSA. Trimming stripped 5 bases from V and 5 bases from J, with 13 bases between. The CDR3 length is 14 residues. The CDR3 is CASSPTRLDNEQFF. CDR3 DNA sequence: TGTGCCAGCAGCCCGACTAGGCTTGACAATGAGCAGTTCTTC.

This clonotype occurred many times. The chain has TRBV6-5 and TRBJ2-1; 7 bases are a match to TRBD2. CDR3 size: 16 residues. Germline CDR1 reads MNHEY; CDR2 reads SVGAGI. After removal of 0 bases from V and 3 bases from J, the junction contained 5 bases not matched to a gene. In DNA form, the CDR3 reads TGTGCCAGCAGTTACTCGATAGGCGGGAGCTACAATGAGCAGTTCTTC. Amino acids: CASSYSIGGSYNEQFF.

This clonotype was seen at least ten times. V and J are TRBV12-3 or TRBV12-4 and TRBJ1-1; D is perhaps TRBD1 (6 bases). The ends were cut back, 6 bases at V and 1 base at J, with 15 bases in the middle. The CDR3 consists of 15 residues. The CDR3 DNA sequence: TGTGCCAGCAGCACAGGGAGTGCCGGGAACACTGAAGCTTTCTTT. This gives the protein CASSTGSAGNTEAFF.

This clonotype has just a few counts. The chain is built from TRBV24-1 and TRBJ1-5, with 8 bases fitting TRBD1. Trimming cost V 2 bases and J 3 bases; bases outside gene matches: 2. This CDR3 is 15 amino acids long. Per germline, CDR1 KGHDR and CDR2 SFDVKD. This CDR3 reads CATSDSGQVNQPQHF. In nucleotides, the CDR3 is TGTGCCACCAGTGATTCGGGACAGGTCAATCAGCCCCAGCATTTT.

The chain has TRBV6-2 or TRBV6-3 and TRBJ2-5, with 9 nucleotides matching TRBD2. V lost 7 bases to trimming and J lost 4 bases; unmatched junction nucleotides: 10. The CDR3 loop spans 15 amino acids. In germline, CDR1 is MNHEY, CDR2 SVGEGT. The CDR3 spells CASTPGSGRGETQYF. The CDR3 DNA sequence: TGTGCCAGCACCCCCGGTAGCGGGAGAGGAGAGACCCAGTACTTC.

This clonotype was seen more than once but under ten times. The CDR3 region has the DNA TGTGCCAGCAGCCCGGGACAGAACTATGGCTACACCTTC. Translating it yields CASSPGQNYGYTF. The chain links TRBV7-8 to TRBJ1-2; 7 positions agree with TRBD1. Trimming cost V 5 bases and J 2 bases; bases outside gene matches: 2. Germline V gene sequence: CDR1 SGHVS, CDR2 FQNEAQ. The CDR3 extends over 13 amino acids.

This clonotype was detected ten times or more. V is TRBV29-1 and J is TRBJ2-1; TRBD1 might be the D (6 bases). Germline V gene data show CDR1 as SQVTM and CDR2 as ANQGSEA. The CDR3 consists of 14 residues. The V end was cut by 6 bases, the J end by 1 base, with 13 bases between. This CDR3 reads CSVSGVASYNEQFF. The CDR3 DNA sequence: TGCAGCGTCTCAGGGGTCGCGTCCTACAATGAGCAGTTCTTC.

The genes are TRBV6-2 or TRBV6-3 and TRBJ2-7; 7 bases match TRBD2. With 1 base clipped from V and 6 bases from J, the junction kept 15 bases outside the gene matches. The CDR3 has 17 amino acids. Germline V gene data show CDR1 as MNHEY and CDR2 as SVGEGT. The CDR3 reads CASSYFFSGTTGIEQYF. The CDR3 bases are TGTGCCAGCAGTTACTTCTTCTCCGGGACTACGGGGATCGAGCAGTACTTC.

J is TRBJ1-2 and V is TRBV3-1, with D possibly matching TRBD1 (5 bases). The length of the CDR3 is 13 residues. CDR1 is LGHDT and CDR2 is YNNKEL in the germline V gene (reference sequence). The germline V and J ends were trimmed by 3 bases and 8 bases, with 13 bases remaining between them. CDR3 loop: CASSQGTSRGYTF. The CDR3 DNA is TGTGCCAGCAGCCAGGGGACTTCTCGGGGCTACACCTTC.

The sample holds many counts of this clonotype. V is TRBV28 and J is TRBJ2-3; a weak D match, TRBD1 (7 bases). Germline V gives CDR1 MDHEN, CDR2 SYDVKM. This CDR3 has 18 amino acids. The V and J ends lost 4 bases and 4 bases respectively, with 24 bases between them. The chain's CDR3 is CASSSPGRQGGRPDTQYF. CDR3 in DNA: TGTGCCAGCAGTTCCCCTGGAAGACAGGGAGGTCGCCCAGATACGCAGTATTTT.

This clonotype has a count of ten or more. V is TRBV6-2 or TRBV6-3 and J is TRBJ1-1; possibly TRBD1 for D (5 bases). Trimming removed 6 bases at V and 6 bases at J, with 11 bases between. The CDR3 is made up of 12 amino acids. Germline V gene sequence: CDR1 MNHEY, CDR2 SVGEGT. In DNA form, the CDR3 reads TGTGCCAGCAGGGAAAGGGGCGCTGAAGCTTTCTTT. Translating gives CASRERGAEAFF.

V and J are TRBV29-1 and TRBJ2-3; the D gene is possibly TRBD2 (5 bases). V was shortened by 8 bases and J by 1 base, with 16 bases between the two germline ends. Germline CDR1 is SQVTM and CDR2 is ANQGSEA. CDR3 length equals 14 residues. The CDR3: CSTKGRTGTDTQYF. In nucleotides, the CDR3 is TGCAGCACCAAAGGGAGAACCGGCACAGATACGCAGTATTTT.

This clonotype was detected ten times or more. This sequence joins TRBV27 and TRBJ2-2, with D hard to call. The CDR3 has 15 amino acids. Per the germline V gene, CDR1 is MNHEY and CDR2 is SMNVEV (reference sequence). V was shortened by 3 bases and J by 1 base, with 9 bases between the two germline ends. CDR3 loop: CASSLWGMNTGELFF. The CDR3 DNA sequence: TGTGCCAGCAGTTTGTGGGGAATGAACACCGGGGAGCTGTTTTTT.